One sample yielded the 18 T cell receptor beta chains listed below, sequenced in a study of cytomegalovirus exposure and HLA in healthy donors. PCR involved 60 Vbeta and 13 Jbeta primers. The table came from immunoSEQ multiplex PCR; TCRdb's copy has only in-frame clones and leaves some out. The sample lists approximately 96,000 clones, roughly 70% seen once, with about 1.7% in the top ten. Sequenced: PBMCs. The source of these receptors is a male donor in good health and CMV-seronegative.

This chain links TRBV5-6 with TRBJ1-2, with D hard to call. The CDR3 spans 17 residues. Germline V gene sequence: CDR1 SGHDT, CDR2 YYEEEE. Between the trimmed V and J ends, which lost 0 bases and 2 bases, there was a span of 17 bases. CDR3 loop: CASSLDWEGRSNYGYTF. The CDR3 coding sequence is TGTGCCAGCAGCTTGGATTGGGAGGGCAGATCAAACTATGGCTACACCTTC.

The rearrangement links TRBV15 to TRBJ2-1; D may be TRBD1 (7 bases). V lost 7 bases and J lost 9, with 19 bases in between. CDR3 length: 14 residues. The germline CDR1 and CDR2 sequences are LNHNV and YYDKDF (reference sequence). The CDR3 DNA sequence: TGTGCCACCAATTCCGAAAGACAGGGACTTGAGCAGTTCTTC. Translated: CATNSERQGLEQFF.

This rearrangement joins TRBV27 to TRBJ2-1, with TRBD1 identical over 8 bases. Trimming removed 4 bases from V and 4 bases from J; junction bases left unmatched: 3. Germline assignment: CDR1 MNHEY and CDR2 SMNVEV (reference sequence). This CDR3 has 14 amino acids. The CDR3 DNA follows: TGTGCCAGCAGTTCCGGGACAGGTTACAATGAGCAGTTCTTC. Amino acid sequence: CASSSGTGYNEQFF.

This chain connects TRBV27 to TRBJ1-2; 12 bases are shared with TRBD1. Germline loops: CDR1 MNHEY, CDR2 SMNVEV (reference sequence). The trim removed 6 bases at V and 4 bases at J, leaving 6 bases unmatched. CDR3 length: 15 residues. The CDR3 DNA is TGTGCCAGCAGAACCGGGACAGGGGGCGGCTATGGCTACACCTTC. Translating gives CASRTGTGGGYGYTF.

The chain carries TRBV27 and TRBJ2-7; D perhaps matches TRBD1 (7 bases). CDR1 and CDR2 from the germline V gene are MNHEY and SMNVEV (reference sequence). V gave up 3 bases and J gave up 2 bases, with 11 bases separating them. This CDR3 contains 14 residues. The CDR3: CASSFSGGTYEQYF. The DNA for the CDR3 is TGTGCCAGCAGTTTTTCAGGGGGGACCTACGAGCAGTACTTC.

This clone was found a few times. The rearrangement uses TRBV7-9 and TRBJ2-5; perhaps TRBD2 as D (5 bases). The germline V gene has CDR1 SEHNR and CDR2 FQNEAQ (reference sequence). This CDR3 is built from 14 residues. V was pared by 1 base and J by 11 bases, with 17 bases between. CDR3 amino acids: CASSLGDQRESQYF. CDR3 in DNA: TGTGCCAGCAGCTTAGGAGACCAGAGGGAAAGTCAGTACTTC.

This clone came up once. The CDR3 DNA sequence: TGTGCCAGCAGTCTCAGGGGTTTAACAGATACGCAGTATTTT. As protein: CASSLRGLTDTQYF. The chain employs TRBV27 and TRBJ2-3; TRBD1 might be the D (6 bases). The CDR3 has 14 residues. Germline V CDR1 and CDR2: MNHEY, SMNVEV (reference sequence). V gave up 5 bases and J gave up 3 bases, with 12 bases separating them.

This chain connects TRBV15 to TRBJ1-1, with D hard to call. The CDR3 has 11 residues. V lost 6 bases and J lost 1, with 3 bases in between. CDR1 and CDR2 from the germline V gene are LNHNV and YYDKDF (reference sequence). The CDR3 here is CATSRNTEAFF. The DNA for the CDR3 is TGTGCCACCAGTCGGAACACTGAAGCTTTCTTT.

This clone was counted a few times. The chain joins TRBV7-3 to TRBJ2-3; D gene unclear. Germline CDR1 and CDR2: SGHTA and FQGTGA. There are 18 residues in the CDR3. The V gene lost 5 bases and the J gene lost 0 bases, with 21 bases spanning the gap. CDR3 DNA sequence: TGTGCCAGCAGCCCAACCCCAAGCGCGCGAGGTAGCACAGATACGCAGTATTTT. Residues: CASSPTPSARGSTDTQYF.

This chain joins TRBV7-3 and TRBJ2-7; a weak D match, TRBD2 (6 bases). This CDR3 contains 17 residues. CDR1 and CDR2 (germline): SGHTA, FQGTGA. The V and J ends lost 6 bases and 3 bases respectively, with 24 bases between them. The CDR3 loop reads CASSPRGYEGLYYEQYF. The CDR3 DNA sequence: TGTGCCAGCAGTCCGCGGGGTTACGAAGGTTTATACTACGAGCAGTACTTC.

The chain couples TRBV7-2 to TRBJ1-1; unclear D gene. The length of the CDR3 is 14 residues. The V end lost 1 base, the J end lost 5 bases, and 11 bases lay between the germline ends. CDR1 is SGHTA, CDR2 FQGNSA, per germline. In DNA, the CDR3 is TGTGCCAGCAGCTTAGATGGGAGGTATACTGAAGCTTTCTTT. Protein: CASSLDGRYTEAFF.

This chain links TRBV28 with TRBJ2-1, with 8 bases fitting TRBD1. Germline loops: CDR1 MDHEN, CDR2 SYDVKM. The CDR3 spans 19 residues. V lost 5 bases and J lost 6; bases outside the gene matches: 21. Written as DNA, the CDR3 is TGTGCCAGCAGTCGGTGGACAGGGAACGGCTGGTTGGGTCTCAATGAGCAGTTCTTC. Translation gives CASSRWTGNGWLGLNEQFF.

The rearrangement uses TRBV7-8 and TRBJ2-2; 12 positions agree with TRBD2. Unmatched junction bases numbered 4, after V lost 5 bases and J lost 6 bases. This CDR3 contains 15 residues. The V gene's germline CDR1 is SGHVS and CDR2 FQNEAQ. The CDR3 DNA is TGTGCCAGCAGCCGACTAGCGGGAGTACCCGGGGAGCTGTTTTTT. Translated: CASSRLAGVPGELFF.

This clone was picked up a small number of times. The rearrangement links TRBV28 to TRBJ2-1; TRBD2 agrees at 9 bases. The trim removed 5 bases at V and 8 bases at J, leaving 13 bases unmatched. From germline, CDR1 is MDHEN and CDR2 SYDVKM. CDR3 length: 16 residues. The CDR3 DNA follows: TGTGCCAGCAGTACCCCAGGAGCGGGAGGAACAGATGAGCAGTTCTTC. Its translation: CASSTPGAGGTDEQFF.

This clone was observed a single time. This sequence joins TRBV5-1 and TRBJ2-7; 11 positions match TRBD1. Trimming cost V 3 bases and J 6 bases; bases outside gene matches: 5. CDR1 SGHRS and CDR2 YFSETQ come from the germline V gene. This CDR3 is 14 amino acids long. The CDR3 region is CASSWGTGGGEQYF. DNA of the CDR3: TGCGCCAGCAGCTGGGGGACAGGGGGGGGCGAGCAGTACTTC.

The chain is built from TRBV7-9 and TRBJ2-3; tentatively, D is TRBD2 (6 bases). CDR3 size: 17 residues. Trimming cost V 6 bases and J 0 bases, with 19 bases left between them. Per germline, CDR1 SEHNR and CDR2 FQNEAQ (reference sequence). The CDR3 protein is CASSPRGGRLSTDTQYF. The CDR3 DNA follows: TGTGCCAGCAGTCCCCGGGGAGGCAGACTGAGCACAGATACGCAGTATTTT.

This chain connects TRBV7-8 to TRBJ2-1; possible D gene TRBD2, 5 bases. The CDR3 covers 17 residues. Trimming took 1 base from V and 0 from J, leaving 13 bases between them. Per germline, CDR1 SGHVS and CDR2 FQNEAQ. The chain's CDR3 is CASSLGRFSGSYNEQFF. The DNA for the CDR3 is TGTGCCAGCAGCTTAGGCCGTTTCAGCGGCTCCTACAATGAGCAGTTCTTC. Complete variable domain (other parts from reference TRBV7-8 and TRBJ2-1): GAGVSQSPRYKVAKRGQDVALRCDPISGHVSLFWYQQALGQGPEFLTYFQNEAQLDKSGLPSDRFFAERPEGSVSTLKIQRTQQEDSAVYLCASSLGRFSGSYNEQFFGPGTRLTVL.

The chain couples TRBV29-1 to TRBJ2-7; D may be TRBD2 (6 bases). Looked up from germline, CDR1 is SQVTM and CDR2 is ANQGSEA. CDR3 size: 13 residues. V lost 4 bases to trimming and J lost 0 bases, with 10 bases between them. In nucleotides, the CDR3 is TGCAGCGTTGTTGCGGAGGGCTCCTACGAGCAGTACTTC. It is translated as CSVVAEGSYEQYF.